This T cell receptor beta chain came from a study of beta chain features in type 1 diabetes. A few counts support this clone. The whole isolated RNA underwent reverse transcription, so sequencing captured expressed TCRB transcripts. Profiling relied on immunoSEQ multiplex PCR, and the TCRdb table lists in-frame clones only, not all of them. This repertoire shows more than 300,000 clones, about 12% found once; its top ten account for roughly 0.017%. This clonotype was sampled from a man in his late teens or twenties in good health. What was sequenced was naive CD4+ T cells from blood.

CDR3 loop: CASSGRDTNYEQYF. The CDR3 DNA is TGTGCCAGCAGTGGCCGGGACACAAACTACGAGCAGTACTTC. This chain links TRBV25-1 with TRBJ2-7; D may be TRBD1 (6 bases). V was shortened by 4 bases and J by 3 bases, with 13 bases between the two germline ends. This CDR3 spans 14 amino acids. In germline, CDR1 is MGHDK, CDR2 SYGVNS.